One and the same sample provided the 5 T cell receptor beta chains below, sequenced in a study of neurological immune-mediated disorders. Time point of the sample: longitudinal time-point 1 (baseline). In TCRdb, the 5' RACE reads were re-called with MiXCR into one record per CDR3 protein. The data show under 40,000 distinct CDR3 sequences, 3% to 3.5% seen once. Sequencing was performed on PBMCs. All receptors come from a woman aged 55-69 years with multiple sclerosis.

This clonotype appeared many times. This chain links TRBV20-1 with TRBJ2-2; 8 nucleotides align to TRBD2. V was clipped by 8 bases and J by 0 bases; unmatched bases: 8. CDR1 DFQATT and CDR2 SNEGSKA come from the germline V gene (reference sequence). The CDR3 runs to 15 residues. CDR3 nucleotides: TGCAGTTGTAGCGGGACTTTCGCGAACACCGGGGAGCTGTTTTTT. This codes for CSCSGTFANTGELFF.

This clonotype was recorded at least ten times. The chain combines TRBV29-1 with TRBJ1-6, with 8 bases aligning to TRBD1. V shed 4 bases, J shed 7 bases, and the junction held 6 bases outside the gene matches. CDR1 is SQVTM, CDR2 ANQGSEA, per germline. CDR3 length equals 14 residues. CDR3 residues: CSVASDRVNSPLHF. In nucleotides, the CDR3 is TGCAGCGTTGCCTCGGACAGGGTGAATTCACCCCTCCACTTT.

This clonotype appeared many times. The gene calls are TRBV7-2 and TRBJ2-2; D is unclear. Trimming left V 3 bases short and J 4 bases short, with 3 bases between. This CDR3 spans 12 amino acids. Germline V CDR1 and CDR2: SGHTA, FQGNSA. The CDR3, as DNA: TGTGCCAGCAGCTTCTCCACCGGGGAGCTGTTTTTT. This sequence encodes CASSFSTGELFF.

Notes on this clonotype: The DNA is omitted, as the CDR3 cannot be located on it reliably, and the CDR3 follows TCRdb's listing. The rearrangement links TRBV10-3 to TRBJ1-5. Germline-derived CDR1 and CDR2 are ENHRY and SYGVKD. The CDR3 length equals 15 residues, ends included. The CDR3 loop reads CAICSAREGNQPQHF.

This clonotype was picked up a small number of times. At one end, the junction sequence differs from germline, possibly due to a read error. The chain links TRBV30 to TRBJ1-5, with 12 bases lining up with TRBD1. The CDR3 is made up of 14 amino acids. Germline V CDR1 and CDR2: GTSNPN, SVGIG (reference sequence). CDR3 sequence (DNA): TGTGCCTGGAGGGGACAGGGGGCCCGTAAGACCCAGAATTTT. Protein product: CAWRGQGARKTQNF.